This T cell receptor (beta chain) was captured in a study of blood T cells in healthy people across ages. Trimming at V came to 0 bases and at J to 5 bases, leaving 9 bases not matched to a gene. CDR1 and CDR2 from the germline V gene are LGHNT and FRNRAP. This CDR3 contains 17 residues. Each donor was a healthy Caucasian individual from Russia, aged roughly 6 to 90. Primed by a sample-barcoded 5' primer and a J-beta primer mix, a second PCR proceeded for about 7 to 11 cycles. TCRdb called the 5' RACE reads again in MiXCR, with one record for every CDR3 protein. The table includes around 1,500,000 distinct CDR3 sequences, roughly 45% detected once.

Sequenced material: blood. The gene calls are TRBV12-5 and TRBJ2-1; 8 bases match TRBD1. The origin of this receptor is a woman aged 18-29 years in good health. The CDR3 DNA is TGTGCTAGTGGTTTGGTATGGGGGACAGGAGGGAACAATGAGCAGTTCTTC. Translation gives CASGLVWGTGGNNEQFF.